The source of this T cell receptor beta chain is a study of T cell repertoires in cytomegalovirus infection. At the level of the study: Carrying CMV and the relevant HLA type showed in public TCR beta signatures. Findings and limits, study-wide: HLA-C-restricted CMV clonotypes gave the most frequent clonotype in two of eight donors. The cumulative frequency of public TCR beta families identified carriers of CMV plus the relevant HLA.

The length of the CDR3 is 15 residues. The V end lost 0 bases, the J end lost 5 bases, and 14 bases lay between the germline ends. Germline V lookup: CDR1 LNHNV, CDR2 YYDKDF (reference sequence). TCRdb used MiXCR to reprocess the reads, holding one entry per CDR3 protein. The sample includes some 160,000 distinct CDR3 sequences, roughly a sixth of them seen just once. Concerning this clonotype: Its antigen is not identified.

V is TRBV15 and J is TRBJ2-7; D is possibly TRBD2 (5 bases). This receptor was taken from a human donor in good health (CMV status not recorded). Some clones in this sample may be carry-over from other donors' samples. Sequences were obtained from CD8+ T cells from PBMCs. CDR3 sequence: CATSRDRDRTDEQYF. The CDR3 DNA reads as TGTGCCACCAGCAGAGATCGGGATCGTACAGACGAGCAGTACTTC.